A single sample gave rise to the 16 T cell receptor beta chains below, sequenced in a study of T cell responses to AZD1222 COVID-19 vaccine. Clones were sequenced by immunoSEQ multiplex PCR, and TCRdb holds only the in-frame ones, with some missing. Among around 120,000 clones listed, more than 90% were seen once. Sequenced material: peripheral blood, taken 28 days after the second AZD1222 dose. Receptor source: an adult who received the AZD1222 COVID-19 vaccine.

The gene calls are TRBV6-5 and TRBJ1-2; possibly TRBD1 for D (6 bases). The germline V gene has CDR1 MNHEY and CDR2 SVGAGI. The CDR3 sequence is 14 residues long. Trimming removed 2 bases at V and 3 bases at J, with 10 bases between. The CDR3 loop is CASSYGQSYYGYTF. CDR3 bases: TGTGCCAGCAGTTACGGACAGTCTTACTATGGCTACACCTTC.

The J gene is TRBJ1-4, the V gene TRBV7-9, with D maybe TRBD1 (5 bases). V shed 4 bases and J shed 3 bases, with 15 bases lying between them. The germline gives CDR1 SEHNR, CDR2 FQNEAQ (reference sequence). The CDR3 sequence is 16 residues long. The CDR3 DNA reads TGTGCCAGCAGCTCGAACTCAGGGACTGCTAATGAAAAACTGTTTTTT. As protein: CASSSNSGTANEKLFF.

CDR3 DNA sequence: TGTGCCAGCAGCTATTCTATCGCTAGCGGGAGTCACGAGCAGTACTTC. This sequence encodes CASSYSIASGSHEQYF. The J gene is TRBJ2-7, the V gene TRBV13; TRBD2 matches 10 bases. The CDR3 sequence is 16 residues long. Germline lookup yields CDR1 PRHDT and CDR2 FYEKMQ (reference sequence). J was trimmed by 5 bases and V by 4 bases; bases with no gene match: 11.

The CDR3 sequence: CASSSPGTGSPGELFF. The CDR3 nucleotides are TGTGCCAGCAGCTCCCCCGGGACAGGGAGCCCCGGGGAGCTGTTTTTT. The chain couples TRBV6-6 to TRBJ2-2, with 9 bases lining up with TRBD1. The CDR3 sequence is 16 residues long. Germline CDR1 is MNHNY and CDR2 is SVGAGI (reference sequence). V was pared by 6 bases and J by 6 bases, with 11 bases of the junction left unmatched.

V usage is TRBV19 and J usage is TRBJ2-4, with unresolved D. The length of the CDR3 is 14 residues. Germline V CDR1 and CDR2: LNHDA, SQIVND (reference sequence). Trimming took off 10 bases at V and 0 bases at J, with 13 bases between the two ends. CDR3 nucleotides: TGTGCCACCAGCCGGACCGTAGCCAAAAACATTCAGTACTTC. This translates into CATSRTVAKNIQYF.

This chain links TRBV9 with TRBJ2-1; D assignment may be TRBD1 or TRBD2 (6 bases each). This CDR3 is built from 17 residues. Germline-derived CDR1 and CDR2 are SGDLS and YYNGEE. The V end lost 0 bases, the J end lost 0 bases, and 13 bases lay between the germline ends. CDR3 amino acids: CASSVEVGGSSYNEQFF. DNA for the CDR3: TGTGCCAGCAGCGTAGAGGTAGGGGGGAGCTCCTACAATGAGCAGTTCTTC.

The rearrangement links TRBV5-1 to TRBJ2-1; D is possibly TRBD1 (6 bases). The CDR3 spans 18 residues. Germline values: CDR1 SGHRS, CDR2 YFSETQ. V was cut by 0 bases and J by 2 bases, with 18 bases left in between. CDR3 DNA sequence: TGCGCCAGCAGCTTGGAGGCTTGGGGACAAATAACCTACAATGAGCAGTTCTTC. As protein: CASSLEAWGQITYNEQFF.

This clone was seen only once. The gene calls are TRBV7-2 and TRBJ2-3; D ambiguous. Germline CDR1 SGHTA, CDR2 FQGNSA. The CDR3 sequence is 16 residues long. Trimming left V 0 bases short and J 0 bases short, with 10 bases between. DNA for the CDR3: TGTGCCAGCAGCTTAGCGTGGGCAGCTAGCACAGATACGCAGTATTTT. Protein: CASSLAWAASTDTQYF.

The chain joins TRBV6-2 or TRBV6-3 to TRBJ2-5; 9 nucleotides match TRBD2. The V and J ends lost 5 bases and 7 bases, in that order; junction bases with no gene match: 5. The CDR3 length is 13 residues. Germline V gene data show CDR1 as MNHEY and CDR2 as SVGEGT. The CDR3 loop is CASSRTSVGTQYF. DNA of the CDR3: TGTGCCAGCAGTAGGACTAGCGTCGGGACCCAGTACTTC.

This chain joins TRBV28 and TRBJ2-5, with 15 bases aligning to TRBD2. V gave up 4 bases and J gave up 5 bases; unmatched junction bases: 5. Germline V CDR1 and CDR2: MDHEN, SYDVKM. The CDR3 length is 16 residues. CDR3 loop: CASSSGLAGGVETQYF. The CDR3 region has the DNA TGTGCCAGCAGTTCCGGACTAGCGGGAGGGGTGGAGACCCAGTACTTC.

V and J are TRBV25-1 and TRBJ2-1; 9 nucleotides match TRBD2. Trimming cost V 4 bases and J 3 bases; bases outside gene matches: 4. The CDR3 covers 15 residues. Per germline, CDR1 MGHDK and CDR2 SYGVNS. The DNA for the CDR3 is TGTGCCAGCAGTGGGGGGACTAGCCACTACAATGAGCAGTTCTTC. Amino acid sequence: CASSGGTSHYNEQFF.

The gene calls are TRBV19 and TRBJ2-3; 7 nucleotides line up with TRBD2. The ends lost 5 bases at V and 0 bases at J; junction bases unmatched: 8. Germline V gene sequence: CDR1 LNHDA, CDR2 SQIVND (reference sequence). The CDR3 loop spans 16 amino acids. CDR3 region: CASSLFTSASTDTQYF. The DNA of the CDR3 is TGTGCCAGTAGTCTATTTACTAGCGCTAGCACAGATACGCAGTATTTT.

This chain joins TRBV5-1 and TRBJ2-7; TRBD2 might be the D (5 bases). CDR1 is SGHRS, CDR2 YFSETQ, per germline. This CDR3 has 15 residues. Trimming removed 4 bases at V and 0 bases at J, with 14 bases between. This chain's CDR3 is CASSRGPEGSYEQYF. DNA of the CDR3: TGCGCCAGCAGCCGCGGACCAGAGGGCTCCTACGAGCAGTACTTC.

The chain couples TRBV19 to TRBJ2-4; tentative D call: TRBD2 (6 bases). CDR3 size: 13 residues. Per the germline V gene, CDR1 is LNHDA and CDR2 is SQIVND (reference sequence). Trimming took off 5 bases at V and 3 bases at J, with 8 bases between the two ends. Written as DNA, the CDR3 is TGTGCCAGTAGTCCGCGGGACAAAAACATTCAGTACTTC. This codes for CASSPRDKNIQYF.

CDR3 loop: CAITPRGGADTEAFF. In DNA, the CDR3 is TGTGCCATCACTCCCAGAGGGGGGGCGGACACTGAAGCTTTCTTT. The rearrangement joins TRBV10-3 to TRBJ1-1; D might be TRBD1 (6 bases). The CDR3 spans 15 residues. Trimming took 7 bases from V and 3 from J, leaving 18 bases between them. Germline V gene lookup returns CDR1 ENHRY and CDR2 SYGVKD.

CDR3 in DNA: TGTGCCAGTAGTATGGGGGGAAGACAGCCCCAGCATTTT. Translating it yields CASSMGGRQPQHF. J is TRBJ1-5 and V is TRBV19; tentative D call: TRBD1 (5 bases). CDR1 and CDR2 from the germline V gene are LNHDA and SQIVND (reference sequence). This CDR3 contains 13 residues. Trimming left V 3 bases short and J 7 bases short, with 10 bases between.